The T cell receptor (beta chain) under discussion was sequenced for a study of cytomegalovirus exposure and HLA in healthy donors. Study context: The platform used for the roughly 130 validation repertoires matched that of the approximately 710 first-cohort repertoires, a later analysis reported. Findings of the study overall: Under in vitro conditions, a few CMV-associated chains were confirmed as specific for CMV antigens. The listing of approximately 160 TCR beta chains classed them as cytomegalovirus-associated. Most TCR sequences were seen very rarely across donors, but some public TCRs occurred in many.

Assay used: immunoSEQ multiplex PCR; TCRdb lists only in-frame clones, some missing. The table includes 150,000 to 200,000 clones, roughly 86% detected once. About this clone itself: Its antigen is unidentified.

Germline CDR1 reads KGHSH; CDR2 reads LQKENI. This CDR3 has 13 amino acids. V trimming: 3 bases; J trimming: 8 bases; junction bases outside the gene matches: 4. The specimen was PBMCs. The chain joins TRBV18 to TRBJ2-1, with 7 bases that match TRBD1. The TCR originated in a woman between 18 and 29 years old in good health and CMV-seropositive. The DNA of the CDR3 is TGTGCCAGCTCACCGTCCCAGGGGGATGAGCAGTTCTTC. Protein: CASSPSQGDEQFF. Looking up the rest from reference TRBV18 and TRBJ2-1 gives the full variable domain: NAGVMQNPRHLVRRRGQEARLRCSPMKGHSHVYWYRQLPEEGLKFMVYLQKENIIDESGMPKERFSAEFPKEGPSILRIQQVVRGDSAAYFCASSPSQGDEQFFGPGTRLTVL.